The 10 T cell receptor beta chains below were found in one sample sequenced in a study of post-analysis software for immune sequencing data. Findings of the study overall: Four to six TRBV segments appeared more often in patients than in controls, and TRBV5-6, TRBV5-1 and TRBV20-1 were among these.

Unique molecular identifiers were present in the TCR beta cDNA libraries. TCRdb itself ran the PCR reads through MiXCR, one entry per CDR3 protein. The sample has over 700,000 distinct CDR3 sequences, 30% seen once. Their antigens remain unidentified. The sequenced sample consisted of blood. These receptors were taken from a girl under 18 with multiple sclerosis.

A few counts support this clonotype. Written as DNA, the CDR3 is TGTGCCAGCAGCCAAGATGGACCTTTTGCGGTTGAGCAGTTCTTC. Amino acids: CASSQDGPFAVEQFF. The chain joins TRBV14 to TRBJ2-1; D is ambiguous. The germline CDR1 and CDR2 sequences are SGHDN and FVKESK. The ends were cut back, 0 bases at V and 9 bases at J, with 15 bases in the middle. There are 15 residues in the CDR3.

This clonotype was counted a few times. V gene TRBV9 combines with J gene TRBJ1-2; D unclear. This CDR3 region has 15 residues. Looked up from germline, CDR1 is SGDLS and CDR2 is YYNGEE. V lost 0 bases, J lost 0 bases, and 9 bases lay in between. CDR3: CASSVVVSANYGYTF. CDR3 DNA: TGTGCCAGCAGCGTAGTCGTCAGCGCTAACTATGGCTACACCTTC.

This clonotype was observed a few times. This chain links TRBV6-6 with TRBJ2-5; 13 bases fit TRBD2. The germline gives CDR1 MNHNY, CDR2 SVGAGI (reference sequence). After removal of 7 bases from V and 5 bases from J, the junction contained 7 bases not matched to a gene. The CDR3 is 15 amino acids. The CDR3 sequence: CASNPGLAGEETQYF. CDR3 DNA sequence: TGTGCCAGCAACCCTGGACTAGCGGGAGAGGAGACCCAGTACTTC.

V is TRBV15 and J is TRBJ2-5, with unresolved D. CDR3 length: 15 amino acids. Germline loops: CDR1 LNHNV, CDR2 YYDKDF (reference sequence). The V and J ends lost 0 bases and 5 bases respectively, with 13 bases between them. The CDR3 DNA reads TGTGCCACCAGCAGAGATTTGAGGTACATCGAGACCCAGTACTTC. Its protein product is CATSRDLRYIETQYF.

A note on this clonotype: A much larger clone lies a single base off, so this may be a read error. The rearrangement links TRBV20-1 to TRBJ2-3; D uncertain. Germline lookup yields CDR1 DFQATT and CDR2 SNEGSKA (reference sequence). V gave up 3 bases and J gave up 0 bases, with 16 bases separating them. The CDR3 spans 16 residues. CDR3 nucleotides: TGCAGTGCTAGTTTTGGCTGGGCAACCAGCACAGATACGCAGTATTTT. It specifies CSASFGWATSTDTQYF.

The gene calls are TRBV3-1 and TRBJ1-6; D gene uncertain. The length of the CDR3 is 17 residues. Germline V gives CDR1 LGHDT, CDR2 YNNKEL (reference sequence). The V end was cut by 1 base, the J end by 0 bases, with 10 bases between. The CDR3 sequence is CASSQVVGSSYNSPLHF. DNA for the CDR3: TGTGCCAGCAGCCAAGTTGTGGGGAGCTCCTATAATTCACCCCTCCACTTT.

This CDR3 is CASTGDRVLYGYTF. CDR3 DNA sequence: TGTGCCAGCACCGGGGACAGGGTGTTATACGGCTACACCTTC. The V and J genes are TRBV5-6 and TRBJ1-2, with TRBD1 matching 9 bases. CDR3 length: 14 residues. J was trimmed by 8 bases and V by 6 bases; bases with no gene match: 11. The germline V gene has CDR1 SGHDT and CDR2 YYEEEE.

A few counts support this clonotype. This rearrangement joins TRBV10-3 to TRBJ2-5, with 11 bases that match TRBD1. V was pared by 11 bases and J by 3 bases, with 8 bases of the junction left unmatched. Looked up from germline, CDR1 is ENHRY and CDR2 is SYGVKD. The CDR3 runs 14 residues. The CDR3 bases are TGTGCCGCATGGGACAGGGGGTGCGAAGAGACCCAGTACTTC. The encoded protein is CAAWDRGCEETQYF.

The chain is built from TRBV25-1 and TRBJ1-1; D ambiguous. The CDR3 sequence is 13 residues long. Germline V gene sequence: CDR1 MGHDK, CDR2 SYGVNS. The V gene lost 4 bases and the J gene lost 5 bases, with 11 bases spanning the gap. The DNA of the CDR3 is TGTGCCAGCAGTGCCTACCTGTGGACTGAAGCTTTCTTT. Amino acid sequence: CASSAYLWTEAFF.

This clonotype was picked up many times. The J gene is TRBJ1-2, the V gene TRBV11-2; D is perhaps TRBD1 (6 bases). V lost 5 bases and J lost 7, with 17 bases in between. Germline values: CDR1 SGHAT, CDR2 FQNNGV. The CDR3 extends over 14 amino acids. The CDR3 spells CASSPNPGAGGYTF. CDR3 nucleotides: TGTGCCAGCAGCCCCAATCCGGGGGCGGGTGGCTACACCTTC.